These 29 T cell receptor beta chains share one sample of origin, sequenced in a study of cytomegalovirus exposure and HLA in healthy donors. 60 Vbeta and 13 Jbeta primers were used in PCR. Profiling relied on immunoSEQ multiplex PCR, and the TCRdb table lists in-frame clones only, not all of them. The sample contains nearly 300,000 clones, 86% of which appear only once. Sequencing was carried out using PBMCs. The receptor set was obtained from a man in his forties in good health and CMV-seropositive.

The rearrangement joins TRBV25-1 to TRBJ2-1; possibly TRBD1 for D (6 bases). Trimming pared 5 bases from V and 0 bases from J, leaving 20 bases between. Germline CDR1 is MGHDK and CDR2 is SYGVNS. CDR3 length: 18 amino acids. The chain's CDR3 is CASSTLHYRESSYNEQFF. CDR3 DNA sequence: TGTGCCAGCAGTACCCTCCATTACAGGGAGTCCTCCTACAATGAGCAGTTCTTC.

The V and J genes are TRBV19 and TRBJ2-7, with D possibly being TRBD1 (6 bases). Germline V lookup: CDR1 LNHDA, CDR2 SQIVND (reference sequence). V lost 7 bases, J lost 3 bases, and 10 bases lay in between. The CDR3 runs to 12 residues. The CDR3 sequence: CASNQGNYEQYF. The CDR3 DNA sequence: TGTGCCAGTAATCAGGGGAACTACGAGCAGTACTTC.

V and J are TRBV28 and TRBJ2-7, with 8 bases identical to TRBD1. V lost 6 bases to trimming and J lost 2 bases; unmatched junction nucleotides: 3. The CDR3 extends over 13 amino acids. In germline, CDR1 is MDHEN, CDR2 SYDVKM. This chain's CDR3 is CASSRDRPYEQYF. CDR3 sequence (DNA): TGTGCCAGCAGCCGGGACAGGCCCTACGAGCAGTACTTC.

The chain carries TRBV10-3 and TRBJ2-2; D not certain. Germline V gene data show CDR1 as ENHRY and CDR2 as SYGVKD. V lost 6 bases to trimming and J lost 3 bases, with 5 bases between them. This CDR3 contains 12 residues. Here the CDR3 DNA reads TGTGCCATCAGACTTGACACCGGGGAGCTGTTTTTT. This sequence encodes CAIRLDTGELFF.

The V call is TRBV7-2, the J call TRBJ1-1, with 7 bases aligning to TRBD1. Per the germline V gene, CDR1 is SGHTA and CDR2 is FQGNSA. With V trimmed by 2 bases and J by 4 bases, 4 bases remained unmatched. The CDR3 runs to 14 residues. In nucleotides, the CDR3 is TGTGCCAGCAGCTTATCCAGGGGGTCCACTGAAGCTTTCTTT. The encoded protein is CASSLSRGSTEAFF.

V and J are TRBV7-3 and TRBJ2-1, with 7 bases aligning to TRBD2. The germline gives CDR1 SGHTA, CDR2 FQGTGA. Trimming at V came to 5 bases and at J to 1 base, leaving 2 bases not matched to a gene. This CDR3 contains 14 residues. CDR3 sequence (DNA): TGTGCCAGCAGCGGGCGGGGGTCCTACAATGAGCAGTTCTTC. It specifies CASSGRGSYNEQFF.

Here the CDR3 reads CASSQKVLAGTDTQYF. DNA for the CDR3: TGTGCCAGCAGCCAAAAGGTCCTAGCGGGAACAGATACGCAGTATTTT. The V and J genes are TRBV4-2 and TRBJ2-3; 9 bases are shared with TRBD2. Looked up from germline, CDR1 is LGHNA and CDR2 is YNFKEQ. CDR3 length: 16 amino acids. V was pared by 2 bases and J by 3 bases, with 6 bases of the junction left unmatched.

The V call is TRBV28, the J call TRBJ1-5; 7 nucleotides line up with TRBD1. CDR3 length equals 13 residues. Germline values: CDR1 MDHEN, CDR2 SYDVKM. The trim removed 6 bases at V and 3 bases at J, leaving 2 bases unmatched. CDR3 in amino acids: CASRGQFNQPQHF. CDR3 bases: TGTGCCAGCAGGGGACAGTTCAATCAGCCCCAGCATTTT. Full variable domain (missing parts from reference TRBV28 and TRBJ1-5): DVKVTQSSRYLVKRTGEKVFLECVQDMDHENMFWYRQDPGLGLRLIYFSYDVKMKEKGDIPEGYSVSREKKERFSLILESASTNQTSMYLCASRGQFNQPQHFGDGTRLSIL.

The chain joins TRBV19 to TRBJ1-2, with 7 bases identical to TRBD1. Looked up from germline, CDR1 is LNHDA and CDR2 is SQIVND (reference sequence). This CDR3 is 15 amino acids long. Losses at the gene ends were 4 bases for V and 2 bases for J; bases not matched to a gene: 7. The CDR3 DNA is TGTGCCAGTAGTAACCGGGACAGCGGAAACTATGGCTACACCTTC. Translating it yields CASSNRDSGNYGYTF.

V usage is TRBV5-1 and J usage is TRBJ1-1, with 9 bases that match TRBD1. V lost 4 bases, J lost 6 bases, and 7 bases stayed unmatched. CDR1 is SGHRS and CDR2 is YFSETQ in the germline V gene. The CDR3 has 14 amino acids. Written as DNA, the CDR3 is TGCGCCAGCAGCCGCCGGGACAGGGTCGCTGAAGCTTTCTTT. Translation: CASSRRDRVAEAFF. The entire variable domain, with the rest obtained from reference TRBV5-1 and TRBJ1-1, is as follows: KAGVTQTPRYLIKTRGQQVTLSCSPISGHRSVSWYQQTPGQGLQFLFEYFSETQRNKGNFPGRFSGRQFSNSRSEMNVSTLELGDSALYLCASSRRDRVAEAFFGQGTRLTVV.

The chain uses TRBV6-1 and TRBJ1-5; 9 bases align to TRBD1. V trimming: 8 bases; J trimming: 9 bases; junction bases outside the gene matches: 8. In germline, CDR1 is MNHNS, CDR2 SASEGT. The CDR3 extends over 13 amino acids. The CDR3 loop reads CASRDRAQGPQHF. The CDR3 region has the DNA TGTGCCAGCCGGGACAGGGCCCAGGGGCCCCAGCATTTT.

V is TRBV18 and J is TRBJ2-5, with D unresolved. The length of the CDR3 is 12 residues. V lost 4 bases, J lost 2 bases, and 5 bases lay in between. The germline V gene has CDR1 KGHSH and CDR2 LQKENI. This CDR3 reads CASSRQQETQYF. The DNA of the CDR3 is TGTGCCAGCTCACGACAACAAGAGACCCAGTACTTC.

The CDR3 sequence: CASSPGLAGAVGTDTQYF. The CDR3 region has the DNA TGTGCCAGCAGCCCGGGACTAGCGGGAGCGGTGGGCACAGATACGCAGTATTTT. The chain uses TRBV4-2 and TRBJ2-3, with 14 bases matching TRBD2. Per germline, CDR1 LGHNA and CDR2 YNFKEQ. CDR3 length: 18 residues. With 4 bases clipped from V and 1 base from J, the junction kept 7 bases outside the gene matches.

This chain connects TRBV9 to TRBJ1-2; 7 bases agree with TRBD1. Trimming cost V 4 bases and J 2 bases; bases outside gene matches: 8. The CDR3 contains 15 residues. Germline V gene data show CDR1 as SGDLS and CDR2 as YYNGEE. Here the CDR3 DNA reads TGTGCCAGCAGCCCTCCGGCAGGGGGGAACTATGGCTACACCTTC. Protein: CASSPPAGGNYGYTF.

CDR3 nucleotide sequence: TGTGCCAGCAGCCGGACGGACTCCTACGAGCAGTACTTC. Translated: CASSRTDSYEQYF. The chain uses TRBV5-8 and TRBJ2-5; D is unclear. The DNA end lines up better with TRBJ2-7; the J call may be wrong. CDR3 length: 13 residues. Germline lookup yields CDR1 SGHTS and CDR2 YDEGEE.

J is TRBJ2-7 and V is TRBV7-6; 8 bases align to TRBD1. This CDR3 is built from 14 residues. In germline, CDR1 is SGHVS, CDR2 FNYEAQ. The J segment lost 7 bases and the V segment lost 4 bases, leaving 9 bases of the junction unmatched. The CDR3 loop is CASSSGTGLGEQYF. The DNA of the CDR3 is TGTGCCAGCAGCTCTGGGACAGGCCTGGGAGAGCAGTACTTC.

V gene TRBV11-2 combines with J gene TRBJ1-1; 7 positions agree with TRBD1. The CDR3 extends over 16 amino acids. Looked up from germline, CDR1 is SGHAT and CDR2 is FQNNGV. V dropped 4 bases and J dropped 4; count of bases not matched to a gene: 12. CDR3 coding DNA: TGTGCCAGCAGCTCCCTACAGGGGTCACTTGGCACTGAAGCTTTCTTT. It encodes CASSSLQGSLGTEAFF.

The gene calls are TRBV14 and TRBJ2-2; 14 bases match TRBD2. The CDR3 is 17 residues long. Germline values: CDR1 SGHDN, CDR2 FVKESK. The V and J ends lost 0 bases and 8 bases, in that order; junction bases with no gene match: 5. This CDR3 is CASSQEGLAGVTGELFF. The CDR3 DNA follows: TGTGCCAGCAGCCAAGAGGGACTAGCGGGAGTCACTGGGGAGCTGTTTTTT.

The gene calls are TRBV6-5 and TRBJ2-7; D uncertain. This CDR3 comprises 15 residues. Germline V gives CDR1 MNHEY, CDR2 SVGAGI. Between the trimmed V and J ends, which lost 0 bases and 6 bases, there was a span of 15 bases. Here the CDR3 DNA reads TGTGCCAGCAGTTACTCGAACGGTCAGGTCAGCGAGCAGTACTTC. It yields the protein CASSYSNGQVSEQYF.

The V gene is TRBV27, the J gene TRBJ2-5; a possible D gene is TRBD2 (6 bases). This CDR3 comprises 13 residues. Germline V CDR1 and CDR2: MNHEY, SMNVEV (reference sequence). V lost 7 bases and J 4 bases, leaving 13 bases between the germline ends. CDR3: CASTPEGTETQYF. The CDR3 DNA is TGTGCCAGCACCCCGGAGGGCACAGAGACCCAGTACTTC.

V gene TRBV2 combines with J gene TRBJ1-5; tentatively, D is TRBD1 (5 bases). The germline gives CDR1 SNHLY, CDR2 FYNNEI. The CDR3 has 15 residues. Trimming took off 3 bases at V and 4 bases at J, with 13 bases between the two ends. CDR3 sequence (DNA): TGTGCCAGCAGTGAGGTGGGGGGGAGGAATCAGCCCCAGCATTTT. It yields the protein CASSEVGGRNQPQHF. Filled out from reference TRBV2 and TRBJ1-5, the complete variable domain reads EPEVTQTPSHQVTQMGQEVILRCVPISNHLYFYWYRQILGQKVEFLVSFYNNEISEKSEIFDDQFSVERPDGSNFTLKIRSTKLEDSAMYFCASSEVGGRNQPQHFGDGTRLSIL.

The V and J genes are TRBV2 and TRBJ2-7; a possible D gene is TRBD1 (6 bases). The V and J ends lost 10 bases and 6 bases respectively, with 16 bases between them. Germline V gene sequence: CDR1 SNHLY, CDR2 FYNNEI. There are 12 residues in the CDR3. CDR3 region: CATQGQGSEQYF. In nucleotides, the CDR3 is TGTGCCACCCAGGGGCAGGGGTCCGAGCAGTACTTC. Filled out from reference TRBV2 and TRBJ2-7, the complete variable domain reads EPEVTQTPSHQVTQMGQEVILRCVPISNHLYFYWYRQILGQKVEFLVSFYNNEISEKSEIFDDQFSVERPDGSNFTLKIRSTKLEDSAMYFCATQGQGSEQYFGPGTRLTVT.

V and J are TRBV29-1 and TRBJ2-7; 12 bases map to TRBD2. Germline V gene sequence: CDR1 SQVTM, CDR2 ANQGSEA. CDR3 length equals 13 residues. The junction had 3 bases not matched to a gene; V was cut back by 3 bases and J by 6 bases. The CDR3: CSVDRLAGAEQYF. CDR3 in DNA: TGCAGCGTTGATAGACTAGCGGGAGCCGAGCAGTACTTC.

V usage is TRBV10-3 and J usage is TRBJ2-1, with TRBD2 matching over 12 bases. V trimming: 6 bases; J trimming: 5 bases; junction bases outside the gene matches: 8. The CDR3 sequence is 16 residues long. The germline V gene has CDR1 ENHRY and CDR2 SYGVKD. The CDR3 loop reads CAISLLLAGGHNEQFF. In DNA, the CDR3 is TGTGCCATCAGCCTCCTACTAGCGGGAGGTCACAATGAGCAGTTCTTC.

The V and J genes are TRBV7-2 and TRBJ2-1, with no clear D. Trimming stripped 1 base from V and 0 bases from J, with 10 bases between. The CDR3 is 16 amino acids. Germline assignment: CDR1 SGHTA and CDR2 FQGNSA. CDR3 in amino acids: CASSLVAASSYNEQFF. The CDR3 bases are TGTGCCAGCAGCTTAGTAGCCGCGAGCTCCTACAATGAGCAGTTCTTC. Variable domain in full (rest from reference TRBV7-2 and TRBJ2-1): GAGVSQSPSNKVTEKGKDVELRCDPISGHTALYWYRQSLGQGLEFLIYFQGNSAPDKSGLPSDRFSAERTGGSVSTLTIQRTQQEDSAVYLCASSLVAASSYNEQFFGPGTRLTVL.

The J gene is TRBJ1-2, the V gene TRBV5-1; TRBD1 agrees at 10 bases. The length of the CDR3 is 14 residues. The germline V gene has CDR1 SGHRS and CDR2 YFSETQ. The V and J ends lost 4 bases and 8 bases, in that order; junction bases with no gene match: 8. The CDR3 here is CASSVGTGEGGYTF. The CDR3 DNA reads as TGCGCCAGCAGCGTGGGGACAGGGGAGGGCGGCTACACCTTC.

The chain combines TRBV4-1 with TRBJ2-1; TRBD1 is a possible D gene (5 bases). Trimming left V 0 bases short and J 8 bases short, with 17 bases between. Germline loops: CDR1 MGHRA, CDR2 YSYEKL. This CDR3 is built from 16 residues. The CDR3 here is CASSQDGAARVHEQFF. In DNA, the CDR3 is TGCGCCAGCAGCCAAGATGGCGCGGCCAGGGTTCATGAGCAGTTCTTC.

The rearrangement joins TRBV27 to TRBJ1-2, with D unresolved. The CDR3 is made up of 14 amino acids. The germline V gene has CDR1 MNHEY and CDR2 SMNVEV (reference sequence). Trimming stripped 6 bases from V and 2 bases from J, with 13 bases between. The CDR3 region has the DNA TGTGCCAGCAGGCCCGGGGAACCCAACTATGGCTACACCTTC. It yields the protein CASRPGEPNYGYTF.

The chain combines TRBV7-2 with TRBJ2-7; 7 positions agree with TRBD1. The CDR3 covers 17 residues. Germline CDR1 SGHTA, CDR2 FQGNSA. J was trimmed by 0 bases and V by 1 base; bases with no gene match: 9. The CDR3 spells CASSLGYTGEYSYEQYF. DNA of the CDR3: TGTGCCAGCAGCTTAGGCTATACAGGGGAATACTCCTACGAGCAGTACTTC. Looking up the rest from reference TRBV7-2 and TRBJ2-7 gives the full variable domain: GAGVSQSPSNKVTEKGKDVELRCDPISGHTALYWYRQSLGQGLEFLIYFQGNSAPDKSGLPSDRFSAERTGGSVSTLTIQRTQQEDSAVYLCASSLGYTGEYSYEQYFGPGTRLTVT.